This TCR beta chain derives from a study of human T cells and chemical hapten exposure. Across the study: Variability of per-sample TCR yields stemmed mainly from small differences in pooled library volume.

This clonotype was detected many times. The antigen is not known. MiXCR, applied by TCRdb to the RACE reads, yields one record per CDR3 protein. The sample includes around 380,000 distinct CDR3 sequences, about 4.8% of them seen just once. Points from the study as a whole: Among TCRs, those above 1 in 1000 frequency were unaffected by DPC sensitization. Counts of expanded TCRs (at PT1) showed a positive correlation with patch test score.

With 5 bases removed from V and 9 bases from J, the gap between germline ends came to 14 bases. The germline gives CDR1 SEHNR, CDR2 FQNEAQ (reference sequence). The CDR3 is 13 residues long. The time point was: patch test 1, 2 weeks after DPC sensitization. Specified treatment: therapeutic diphenylcyclopropenone sensitization with weekly scalp DPC. The chain carries TRBV7-9 and TRBJ2-1; D not certain. The specimen was whole blood, collected in connection with sensitization to the hapten diphenylcyclopropenone (DPC). The TCR was taken from a woman aged 45 to 65 with alopecia areata. Some clones in this sample may be carry-over from other donors' samples. The CDR3 sequence: CASSGVTRSEQFF. The CDR3 DNA sequence: TGTGCCAGCAGCGGGGTCACGAGGAGTGAGCAGTTCTTC.